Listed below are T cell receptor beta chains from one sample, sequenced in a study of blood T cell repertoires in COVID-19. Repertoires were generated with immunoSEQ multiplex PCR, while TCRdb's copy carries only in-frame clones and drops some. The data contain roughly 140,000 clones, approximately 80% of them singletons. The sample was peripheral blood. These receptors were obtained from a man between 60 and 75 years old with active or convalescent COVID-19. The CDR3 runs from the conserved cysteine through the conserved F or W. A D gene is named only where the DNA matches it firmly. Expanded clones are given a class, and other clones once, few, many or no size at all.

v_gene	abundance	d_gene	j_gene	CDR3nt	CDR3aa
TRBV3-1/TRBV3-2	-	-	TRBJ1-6	TGTGCCAGCAGCCAAGGGGGCAATTTCGGTTCACCCCTCCACTTT	CASSQGGNFGSPLHF
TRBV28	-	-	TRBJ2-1	TGTGCCAGCATCCAAAGAAGTCAGGGGGGTGAGCAGTTCTTC	CASIQRSQGGEQFF
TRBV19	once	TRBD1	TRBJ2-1	TGTGCCACCTCTGGCCGGGACAGGGTTCTCAATGAGCAGTTCTTC	CATSGRDRVLNEQFF
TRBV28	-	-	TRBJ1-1	TGTGCCACCAGAGGGGACACTGAAGCTTTCTTT	CATRGDTEAFF
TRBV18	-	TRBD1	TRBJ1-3	TGTGCCAGCTCACTGGGACAGGCGAGCTCTGGAAACACCATATATTTT	CASSLGQASSGNTIYF
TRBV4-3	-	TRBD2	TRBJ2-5	TGCGCCAGCAGCCAAGATTGGCCTAGCGGACAAGAGACCCAGTACTTC	CASSQDWPSGQETQYF
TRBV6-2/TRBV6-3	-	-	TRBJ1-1	TGTGCCAGCAGTTACTTTGTTGTGACCAGGACTGAAGCTTTCTTT	CASSYFVVTRTEAFF
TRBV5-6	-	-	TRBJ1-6	TGTGCCAGCAGCTCTACAGGGTCCACAGACAGTTCACCCCTCCACTTT	CASSSTGSTDSSPLHF
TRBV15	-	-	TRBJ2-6	TGTGCCACCAGCAGTCGAGCTGGCGGCGAGCGGTCCCCCGGCGTCCTGACTTTC	CATSSRAGGERSPGVLTF
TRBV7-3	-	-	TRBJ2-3	TGTGCCAGCAGCTCGACCGGACTAAACACAGATACGCAGTATTTT	CASSSTGLNTDTQYF
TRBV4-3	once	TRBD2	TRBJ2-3	TGCGCCAGCAGCCAAGACTCGCGGGAGGGCAATACGCAGTATTTT	CASSQDSREGNTQYF
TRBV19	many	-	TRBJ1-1	TGTGCCAGTAGTACGCAGGGTGAAGCTTTCTTT	CASSTQGEAFF
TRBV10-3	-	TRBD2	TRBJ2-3	TGTGCCATCAAGGCGGGGGACACAGATACGCAGTATTTT	CAIKAGDTDTQYF
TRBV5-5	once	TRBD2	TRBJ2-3	TGTGCCAGCAGCTTTCCGGGACTAGCCACCACGAGAACTAGCACAGATACGCAGTATTTT	CASSFPGLATTRTSTDTQYF
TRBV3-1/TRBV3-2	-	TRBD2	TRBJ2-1	TGTGCCAGCAGCCTATCCAGCGGGAGAAGCAATGAGCAGTTCTTC	CASSLSSGRSNEQFF
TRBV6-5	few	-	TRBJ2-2	TGTGCCAGCATAGGTGGGAGAAGGGCCGGGGAGCTGTTTTTT	CASIGGRRAGELFF
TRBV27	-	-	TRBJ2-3	TGTGCCAGCAGTTTGGGGAGAAGTGTAAGGACAGATACGCAGTATTTT	CASSLGRSVRTDTQYF
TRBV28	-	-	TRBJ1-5	TGTGCCAGCAGTTTGGATCAGGGGTATCAGCCCCAGCATTTT	CASSLDQGYQPQHF
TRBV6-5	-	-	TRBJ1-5	TGTGCCAGCAGGGGGGGGCTTAGTAGCAATCAGCCCCAGCATTTT	CASRGGLSSNQPQHF
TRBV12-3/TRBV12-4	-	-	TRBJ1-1	TGTGCCAGCAGTTTGGGAGGTCCCCTTGAAGCTTTCTTT	CASSLGGPLEAFF
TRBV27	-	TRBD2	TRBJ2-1	TGTGCCAGCACCATACGTCCGGGACTAGCGGTCTTCGAGCAGTTCTTC	CASTIRPGLAVFEQFF
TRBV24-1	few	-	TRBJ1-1	TGTGCCACCAGTGATTGGCCAGAAACGGAAGCTTTCTTT	CATSDWPETEAFF
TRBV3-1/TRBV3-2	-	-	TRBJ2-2	TGTGCCAGCACCCCAGGGTCGAACGGGGAGCTGTTTTTT	CASTPGSNGELFF